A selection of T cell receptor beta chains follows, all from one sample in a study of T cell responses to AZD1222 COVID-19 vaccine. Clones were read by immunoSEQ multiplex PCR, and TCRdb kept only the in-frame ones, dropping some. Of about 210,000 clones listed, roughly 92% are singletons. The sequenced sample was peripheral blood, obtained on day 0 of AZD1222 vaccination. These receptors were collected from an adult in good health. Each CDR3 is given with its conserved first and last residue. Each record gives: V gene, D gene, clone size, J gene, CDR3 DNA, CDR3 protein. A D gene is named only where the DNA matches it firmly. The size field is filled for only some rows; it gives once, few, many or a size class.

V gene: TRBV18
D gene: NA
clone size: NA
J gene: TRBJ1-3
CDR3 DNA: TGTGCCAGCTCTCAAGTGGGCTCTGGAAACACCATATATTTT
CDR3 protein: CASSQVGSGNTIYF

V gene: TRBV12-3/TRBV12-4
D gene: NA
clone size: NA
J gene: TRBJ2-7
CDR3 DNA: TGTGCCAGCTGGGGGGAAGGGGGGGAGCAGTACTTC
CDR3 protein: CASWGEGGEQYF

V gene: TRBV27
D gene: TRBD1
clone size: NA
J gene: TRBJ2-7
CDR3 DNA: TGTGCCAGCAGTCTCCGGGACAGGGAGTACGAGCAGTACTTC
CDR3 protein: CASSLRDREYEQYF

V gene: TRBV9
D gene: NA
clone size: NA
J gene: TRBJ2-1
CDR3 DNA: TGTGCCAGCAGCGTAGACGGCAGTTACAATGAGCAGTTCTTC
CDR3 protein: CASSVDGSYNEQFF

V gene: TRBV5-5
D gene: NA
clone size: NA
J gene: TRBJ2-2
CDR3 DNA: TGTGCCAGCAGGGGCCTCTTATCACCCGGGGAGCTGTTTTTT
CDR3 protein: CASRGLLSPGELFF

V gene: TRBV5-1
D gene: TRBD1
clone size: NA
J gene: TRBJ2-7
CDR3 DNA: TGCGCCAGCAGCGAGTTACCGGGACAGAGTTCCTACGAGCAGTACTTC
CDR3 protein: CASSELPGQSSYEQYF

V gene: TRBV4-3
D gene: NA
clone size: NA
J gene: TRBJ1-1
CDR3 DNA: TGCGCCAGCAGCCAAAGTCCGACCCAATCTTACACTGAAGCTTTCTTT
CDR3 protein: CASSQSPTQSYTEAFF

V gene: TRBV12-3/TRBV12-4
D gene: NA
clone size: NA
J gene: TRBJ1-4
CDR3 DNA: TGTGCCAGCAGTTCGCAGTCCAATGAAAAACTGTTTTTT
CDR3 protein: CASSSQSNEKLFF

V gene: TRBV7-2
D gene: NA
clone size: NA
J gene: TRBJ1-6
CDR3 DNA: TGTGCCAGCAGCTTAGCTCCCGGGAAAGACTCACCCCTCCACTTT
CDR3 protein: CASSLAPGKDSPLHF

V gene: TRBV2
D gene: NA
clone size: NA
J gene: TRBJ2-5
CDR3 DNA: TGTGCCAGCAGAAAAAATATCGGGACCGCGGCGGTTGAGACCCAGTACTTC
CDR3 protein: CASRKNIGTAAVETQYF

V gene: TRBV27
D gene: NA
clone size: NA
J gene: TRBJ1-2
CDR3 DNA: TGTGCCAGCAGTTTCTCTCCAGGTCCCTATGGCTACACCTTC
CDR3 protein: CASSFSPGPYGYTF

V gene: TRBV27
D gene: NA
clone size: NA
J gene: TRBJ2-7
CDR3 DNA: TGTGCCAGCAGTTTCCGTGACAGCTCCTACGAGCAGTACTTC
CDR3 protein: CASSFRDSSYEQYF

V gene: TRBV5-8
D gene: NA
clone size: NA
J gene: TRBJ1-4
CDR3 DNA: TGTGCCAGCAGCTTCGAGGGCGCAAGTTCAACTAATGAAAAACTGTTTTTT
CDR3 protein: CASSFEGASSTNEKLFF

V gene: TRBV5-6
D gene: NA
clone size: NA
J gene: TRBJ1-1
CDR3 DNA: TGTGCCAGCAGCTTGGCTGGGAACCTACACACTGAAGCTTTCTTT
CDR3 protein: CASSLAGNLHTEAFF

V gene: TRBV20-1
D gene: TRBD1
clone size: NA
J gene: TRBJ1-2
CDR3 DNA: TGCAGTGCTAGTTGGACAGGGAAAGATGGCTACACCTTC
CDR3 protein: CSASWTGKDGYTF

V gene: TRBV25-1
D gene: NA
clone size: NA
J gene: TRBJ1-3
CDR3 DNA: TGTGCCAGCGAAAGCAGGGGCGGAAACACCATATATTTT
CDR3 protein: CASESRGGNTIYF

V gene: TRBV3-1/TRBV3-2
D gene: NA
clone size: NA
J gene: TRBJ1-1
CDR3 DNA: TGTGCCAGCAGCCAAGCTTACCGGGACACTGAAGCTTTCTTT
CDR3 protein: CASSQAYRDTEAFF

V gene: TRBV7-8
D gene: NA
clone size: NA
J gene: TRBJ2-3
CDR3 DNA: TGTGCCAGCAGCTTCAAAGGGGATACGCAGTATTTT
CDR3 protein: CASSFKGDTQYF

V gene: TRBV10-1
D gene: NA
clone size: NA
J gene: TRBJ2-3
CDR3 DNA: TGCGCCAGCAGTGGCAGTTGGGACACAGATACGCAGTATTTT
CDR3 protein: CASSGSWDTDTQYF

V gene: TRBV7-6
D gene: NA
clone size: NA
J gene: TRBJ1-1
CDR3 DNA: TGTGCCAGCAGCTTAGTAGGGCCCGGCATCATGAACACTGAAGCTTTCTTT
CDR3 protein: CASSLVGPGIMNTEAFF

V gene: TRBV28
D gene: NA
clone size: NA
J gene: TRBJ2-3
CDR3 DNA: TGTGCCAGCACTGGGGTCACAGATACGCAGTATTTT
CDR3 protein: CASTGVTDTQYF

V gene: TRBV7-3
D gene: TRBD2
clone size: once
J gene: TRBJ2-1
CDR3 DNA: TGTGCCAGCAGCCCTTGGACTAGCGGGGGGGCCAATGAGCAGTTCTTC
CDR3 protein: CASSPWTSGGANEQFF

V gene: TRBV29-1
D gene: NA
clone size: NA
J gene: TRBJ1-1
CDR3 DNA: TGCAGCGTTCTCCCGGGGGGCTCGAACACTGAAGCTTTCTTT
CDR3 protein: CSVLPGGSNTEAFF

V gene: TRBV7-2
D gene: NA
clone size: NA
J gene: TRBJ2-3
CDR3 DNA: TGTGCCAGCAGCTCGCAACCACCGCCTTTATCAGATACGCAGTATTTT
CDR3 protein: CASSSQPPPLSDTQYF

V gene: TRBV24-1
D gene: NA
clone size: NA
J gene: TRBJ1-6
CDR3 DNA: TGTGCCACCAGTGAAGGGGGACGGGATAATTCACCCCTCCACTTT
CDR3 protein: CATSEGGRDNSPLHF

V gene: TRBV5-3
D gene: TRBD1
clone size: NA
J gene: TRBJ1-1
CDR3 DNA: TGTGCCAGAAGCTCCCGACAGGGGGAGGCTTTCTTT
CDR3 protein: CARSSRQGEAFF

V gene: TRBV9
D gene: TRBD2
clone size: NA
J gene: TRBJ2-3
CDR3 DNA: TGTGCCAGCAGCTTAGCGGGGGGCGCGCCCGATACGCAGTATTTT
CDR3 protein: CASSLAGGAPDTQYF

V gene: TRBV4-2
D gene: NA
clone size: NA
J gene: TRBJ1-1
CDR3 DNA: TGTGCCAGCAGCCAACCGCAGGATATGAACACTGAAGCTTTCTTT
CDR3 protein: CASSQPQDMNTEAFF

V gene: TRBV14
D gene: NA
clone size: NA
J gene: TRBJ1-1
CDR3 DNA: TGTGCCAGCAGCCAAGAGGGAAGGAAGAGGACCATGAACACTGAAGCTTTCTTT
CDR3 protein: CASSQEGRKRTMNTEAFF

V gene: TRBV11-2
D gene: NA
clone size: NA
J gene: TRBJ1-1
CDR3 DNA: TGTGCCAGCAGCGGCCGCCAGGGGTTTGAAGCTTTCTTT
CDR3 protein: CASSGRQGFEAFF

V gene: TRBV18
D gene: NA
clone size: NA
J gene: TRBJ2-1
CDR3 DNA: TGTGCCAGCTCACCAATTTCAGGGGACTACAATGAGCAGTTCTTC
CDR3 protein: CASSPISGDYNEQFF

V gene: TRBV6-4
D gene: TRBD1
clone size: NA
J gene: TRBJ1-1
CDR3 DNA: TGTGCCAGCAGGAAAGGACAGGAAAACACTGAAGCTTTCTTT
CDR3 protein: CASRKGQENTEAFF

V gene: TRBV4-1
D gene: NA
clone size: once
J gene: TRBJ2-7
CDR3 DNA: TGCGCCAGCAGCCAAGACCCTCAGCACTCCTACGAGCAGTACTTC
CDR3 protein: CASSQDPQHSYEQYF

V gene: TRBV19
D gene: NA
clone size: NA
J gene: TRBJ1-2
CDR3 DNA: TGTGCCAGTAGCCCAGGCCTCTATGGCTACACCTTC
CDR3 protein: CASSPGLYGYTF

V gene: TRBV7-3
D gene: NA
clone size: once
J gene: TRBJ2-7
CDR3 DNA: TGTGCCAGCAGCTTAACGGCGGTAAACTCCTACGAGCAGTACTTC
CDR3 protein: CASSLTAVNSYEQYF

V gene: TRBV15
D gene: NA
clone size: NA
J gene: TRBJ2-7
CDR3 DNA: TGTGCCACCAGCAGCGGTCGGAACCCCGAGCAGTACTTC
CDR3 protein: CATSSGRNPEQYF

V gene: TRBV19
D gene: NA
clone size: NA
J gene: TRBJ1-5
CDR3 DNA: TGTGCCAGTAGCCGACACACAGACAATCAGCCCCAGCATTTT
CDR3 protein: CASSRHTDNQPQHF

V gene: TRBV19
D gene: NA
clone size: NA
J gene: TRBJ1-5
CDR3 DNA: TGTGCCAGTAGTCCCCTTGCGACGAGCCAGCCCCAGCATTTT
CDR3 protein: CASSPLATSQPQHF

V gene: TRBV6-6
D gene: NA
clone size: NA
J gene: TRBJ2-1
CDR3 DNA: TGTGCCAGCAGTTACTCGCCCCAGGGGAAGAATGAGCAGTTCTTC
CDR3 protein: CASSYSPQGKNEQFF

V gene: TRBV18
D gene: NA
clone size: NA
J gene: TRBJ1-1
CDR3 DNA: TGTGCCAGCTCACCTCAGGAACTGAACACTGAAGCTTTCTTT
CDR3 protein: CASSPQELNTEAFF

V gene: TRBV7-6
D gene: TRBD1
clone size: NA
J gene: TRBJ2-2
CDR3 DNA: TGTGCCAGCAGCCCGAAGGACAGGTTTGCCGGGGAGCTGTTTTTT
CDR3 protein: CASSPKDRFAGELFF

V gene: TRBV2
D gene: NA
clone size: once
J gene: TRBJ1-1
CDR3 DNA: TGTGCCAGCAGTGGCGGCATCATGAACACTGAAGCTTTCTTT
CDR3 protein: CASSGGIMNTEAFF

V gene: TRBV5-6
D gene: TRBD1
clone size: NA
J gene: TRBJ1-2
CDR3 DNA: TGTGCCAGCAGCACGCCACAGGGGACGGGCTACACCTTC
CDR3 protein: CASSTPQGTGYTF

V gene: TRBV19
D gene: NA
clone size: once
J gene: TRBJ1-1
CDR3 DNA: TGTGCCAGTAGTATGGGCGGCGATTTAACTGAAGCTTTCTTT
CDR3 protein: CASSMGGDLTEAFF

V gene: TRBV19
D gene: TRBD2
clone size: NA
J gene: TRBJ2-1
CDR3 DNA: TGTGCCAGTAGCCCCTGGCTAGCGGGGGGCAATGAGCAGTTCTTC
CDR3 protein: CASSPWLAGGNEQFF

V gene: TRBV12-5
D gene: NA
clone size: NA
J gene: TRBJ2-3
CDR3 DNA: TGTGCTAGTCAAGAAACAGATACGCAGTATTTT
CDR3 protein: CASQETDTQYF

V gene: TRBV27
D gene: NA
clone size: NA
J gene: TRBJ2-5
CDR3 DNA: TGTGCCAGCAGTTCCTCGGAGACCCAGTACTTC
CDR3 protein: CASSSSETQYF

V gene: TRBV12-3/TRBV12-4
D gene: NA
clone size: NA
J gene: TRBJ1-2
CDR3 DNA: TGTGCCAGCAGTTTGAATATCTATGGCTACACCTTC
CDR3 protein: CASSLNIYGYTF

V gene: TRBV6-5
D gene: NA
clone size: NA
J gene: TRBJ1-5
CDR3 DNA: TGTGCCAGCCACCCCCTGACATATAGCAATCAGCCCCAGCATTTT
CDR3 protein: CASHPLTYSNQPQHF